A single sample gave rise to the 20 T cell receptor beta chains below, sequenced in a study of vaccination and CD4 T cells after COVID-19. Sample treatment: approximately 9-day PBMC culture with coronavirus spike peptide pools or control peptides (ViraFEST assay). Oncomine TCR Beta short-read sequencing was applied to DNA from cultured CD4+ T cells. MiXCR, applied by TCRdb to the PCR reads, yields one record per CDR3 protein. The profile shows 4,300 or so distinct CDR3 sequences, roughly a quarter of them singletons. Their recognized antigens are unknown. The material sequenced was CD4+ T cells from blood, cultured in vitro. These receptors were obtained from a human donor who had recovered from COVID-19.

This sequence joins TRBV11-2 and TRBJ2-6; D unresolved. CDR1 is SGHAT, CDR2 FQNNGV, per germline. Trimming removed 6 bases from V and 0 bases from J, with 6 bases in between. This CDR3 region has 14 residues. The CDR3 protein is CASSLSSGANVLTF. The CDR3 nucleotides read TGTGCCAGCAGTCTCAGCTCTGGGGCCAACGTCCTGACTTTC.

This sequence joins TRBV6-1 and TRBJ2-5; D unresolved. The V gene's germline CDR1 is MNHNS and CDR2 SASEGT. CDR3 size: 13 residues. Trimming took 10 bases from V and 5 from J, leaving 17 bases between them. CDR3 nucleotide sequence: TGTGCCACCCTTAGACAAGGTTGGGAGACCCAGTACTTC. Amino acid sequence: CATLRQGWETQYF.

This clonotype turned up a few times. This chain uses TRBV27 with TRBJ1-1; TRBD1 aligns across 7 bases. V dropped 0 bases and J dropped 10; count of bases not matched to a gene: 17. There are 17 residues in the CDR3. Per germline, CDR1 MNHEY and CDR2 SMNVEV (reference sequence). The CDR3 sequence is CASSLSRAPTGRYVAFF. CDR3 bases: TGTGCCAGCAGTTTATCGCGGGCCCCGACAGGGAGATACGTAGCTTTCTTT.

In its sample, this clonotype was seen once. One base away lies a much larger clone, so this may be a sequencing read error. The rearrangement uses TRBV20-1 and TRBJ2-5; the match to TRBD2 covers 14 bases. The CDR3 length is 16 residues. V was pared by 4 bases and J by 5 bases, with 9 bases of the junction left unmatched. Germline CDR1 is DFQATT and CDR2 is SNEGSKA (reference sequence). This CDR3 is CSATATSGGARETQYF. DNA of the CDR3: TGCAGTGCTACTGCGACTAGCGGGGGGGCGAGGGAGACCCAGTACTTC.

The V gene is TRBV7-2, the J gene TRBJ2-5, with 10 bases aligning to TRBD2. V lost 4 bases and J lost 5; bases outside the gene matches: 13. The CDR3 has 17 amino acids. Germline V gene lookup returns CDR1 SGHTA and CDR2 FQGNSA. CDR3 DNA: TGTGCCAGCAGCTCCGTTACGGGTAGCGGGGGGCGGGAGACCCAGTACTTC. It specifies CASSSVTGSGGRETQYF.

This clonotype was counted between two and nine times. The chain links TRBV6-1 to TRBJ1-4; unclear D gene. Germline-derived CDR1 and CDR2 are MNHNS and SASEGT. Trimming removed 10 bases from V and 0 bases from J, with 9 bases in between. There are 13 residues in the CDR3. CDR3 nucleotides: TGTGCCACTCGGGGTGCAACTAATGAAAAACTGTTTTTT. This gives the protein CATRGATNEKLFF.

CDR3 DNA: TGTGCCAGCAAGTCTCGCTTATACAATGAGCAGTTCTTC. Translation gives CASKSRLYNEQFF. The rearrangement links TRBV2 to TRBJ2-1; D is unclear. Germline loops: CDR1 SNHLY, CDR2 FYNNEI. V shed 7 bases and J shed 4 bases, with 11 bases lying between them. The CDR3 is made up of 13 amino acids.

The chain is built from TRBV6-5 and TRBJ1-1; no reliable D call. Per the germline V gene, CDR1 is MNHEY and CDR2 is SVGAGI. Trimming removed 0 bases from V and 4 bases from J, with 6 bases in between. CDR3 length equals 13 residues. CDR3 DNA: TGTGCCAGCAGTTACTCCCAGGTCACTGAAGCTTTCTTT. It is translated as CASSYSQVTEAFF.

This rearrangement joins TRBV30 to TRBJ1-1, with D perhaps TRBD1 (5 bases). CDR3 length: 15 amino acids. The germline CDR1 and CDR2 sequences are GTSNPN and SVGIG (reference sequence). The V and J ends lost 0 bases and 5 bases respectively, with 16 bases between them. Here the CDR3 DNA reads TGTGCCTGGAGTGTACTTGGGGAGGGGAGTACTGAAGCTTTCTTT. Translated: CAWSVLGEGSTEAFF.

This chain connects TRBV19 to TRBJ1-2, with a weak D call TRBD1 (5 bases). There are 14 residues in the CDR3. In germline, CDR1 is LNHDA, CDR2 SQIVND (reference sequence). V lost 3 bases and J lost 2, with 10 bases in between. The CDR3: CASSIQQGNYGYTF. The CDR3 DNA sequence: TGTGCCAGTAGTATCCAGCAGGGAAACTATGGCTACACCTTC.

The CDR3: CAWKNDGNTEAFF. CDR3 in DNA: TGTGCCTGGAAAAACGACGGTAACACTGAAGCTTTCTTT. This chain connects TRBV30 to TRBJ1-1; the D is unclear. The ends were cut back, 4 bases at V and 2 bases at J, with 11 bases in the middle. This CDR3 spans 13 amino acids. Germline V gene sequence: CDR1 GTSNPN, CDR2 SVGIG (reference sequence).

The rearrangement joins TRBV6-2 or TRBV6-3 to TRBJ2-4, with 10 bases lining up with TRBD1. Per germline, CDR1 MNHEY and CDR2 SVGEGT. The CDR3 has 13 amino acids. V shed 6 bases and J 14 bases; nucleotides not matched to a gene: 10. CDR3 region: CASRGTGEGGEYF. CDR3 in DNA: TGTGCCAGCAGAGGGACAGGGGAAGGCGGCGAGTACTTC.

The V call is TRBV7-9, the J call TRBJ2-6; no clear D. Trimming left V 2 bases short and J 0 bases short, with 14 bases between. Germline V gene data show CDR1 as SEHNR and CDR2 as FQNEAQ (reference sequence). The CDR3 loop spans 18 amino acids. The CDR3 is CASSLTPTSSSGANVLTF. DNA of the CDR3: TGTGCCAGCAGCTTAACGCCGACATCGAGCTCTGGGGCCAACGTCCTGACTTTC.

This rearrangement joins TRBV6-1 to TRBJ2-5; TRBD2 might be the D (6 bases). CDR1 is MNHNS, CDR2 SASEGT, per germline. The CDR3 totals 13 residues. V was clipped by 6 bases and J by 5 bases, with 13 bases between them. The CDR3 region is CASSRLVGETQYF. The CDR3 DNA reads as TGTGCCAGCAGCCGACTAGTGGGGGAGACCCAGTACTTC.

The rearrangement uses TRBV18 and TRBJ1-2; the D is unclear. The CDR3 extends over 12 amino acids. The V end lost 6 bases, the J end lost 4 bases, and 9 bases lay between the germline ends. CDR1 is KGHSH, CDR2 LQKENI, per germline. The CDR3 DNA reads TGTGCCAGCTCGGCGGACTCCTATGGCTACACCTTC. Translating gives CASSADSYGYTF.

This clonotype counts as medium-sized (0.01 to 0.1%). The chain employs TRBV15 and TRBJ2-1; TRBD2 agrees at 8 bases. V was pared by 0 bases and J by 5 bases, with 9 bases of the junction left unmatched. The germline V gene has CDR1 LNHNV and CDR2 YYDKDF (reference sequence). CDR3 size: 17 residues. The CDR3 sequence is CATSRDRSGVGDNEQFF. In DNA form, the CDR3 reads TGTGCCACCAGCAGAGATCGTAGCGGGGTCGGTGACAATGAGCAGTTCTTC.

This chain joins TRBV10-2 and TRBJ1-1; D gene unclear. Between the trimmed V and J ends, which lost 6 bases and 10 bases, there was a span of 12 bases. This CDR3 contains 11 residues. Germline CDR1 and CDR2: WSHSY and SAAADI. Here the CDR3 DNA reads TGCGCCAGCAGGGGCGGGTCAACAGCTTTCTTT. This encodes CASRGGSTAFF.

V and J are TRBV4-2 and TRBJ2-5; 10 bases line up with TRBD2. Germline CDR1 is LGHNA and CDR2 is YNFKEQ. This CDR3 is built from 17 residues. V was pared by 0 bases and J by 5 bases, with 9 bases of the junction left unmatched. The CDR3 reads CASSQDAGTSVLETQYF. The CDR3 bases are TGTGCCAGCAGCCAAGATGCCGGGACTAGCGTCTTGGAGACCCAGTACTTC.

This clonotype was detected only a few times. The chain employs TRBV2 and TRBJ2-1; 13 bases are a match to TRBD2. V trimming: 4 bases; J trimming: 6 bases; junction bases outside the gene matches: 3. CDR3 length: 15 amino acids. The germline gives CDR1 SNHLY, CDR2 FYNNEI. The CDR3 sequence: CASSGTSGGVNEQFF. The CDR3 DNA sequence: TGTGCCAGCAGTGGGACTAGCGGGGGCGTCAATGAGCAGTTCTTC. Full variable domain (outside the CDR3, taken from reference TRBV2 and TRBJ2-1): EPEVTQTPSHQVTQMGQEVILRCVPISNHLYFYWYRQILGQKVEFLVSFYNNEISEKSEIFDDQFSVERPDGSNFTLKIRSTKLEDSAMYFCASSGTSGGVNEQFFGPGTRLTVL.

The chain employs TRBV20-1 and TRBJ2-1, with 8 bases matching TRBD2. Germline V gene sequence: CDR1 DFQATT, CDR2 SNEGSKA (reference sequence). J gave up 4 bases and V 5 bases, and 16 bases lay outside the gene matches. CDR3 length: 17 amino acids. The CDR3 region has the DNA TGCAGTGCTCCCCCCAAGCGGGGGCCGGAAGGTTACAATGAGCAGTTCTTC. This sequence encodes CSAPPKRGPEGYNEQFF.